This TCR beta chain was captured in a study of cytomegalovirus exposure and HLA in healthy donors. Study background: Around 80 million unique TCRs from HLA-typed donors were held in an early data release.

Findings and caveats of the study: Per a prior analysis, the majority of TCR beta V segments were productive roughly 90% or roughly 30% of the time. The study reported that TCR beta sequences accurately predicted HLA-A and HLA-B alleles in most subjects.

On this clone: Its antigen is undetermined.

Despite likely unrecorded immune exposures, the donors were nominally healthy at the time of sampling. Primers for the PCR totalled 60 Vbeta and 13 Jbeta. TCRdb keeps only in-frame clones here, not all; method: immunoSEQ multiplex PCR. The profile shows more than 80,000 clones, about four fifths of them singletons. Germline lookup yields CDR1 MDHEN and CDR2 SYDVKM. The CDR3 length is 14 residues. V lost 5 bases to trimming and J lost 0 bases, with 5 bases between them. Sequenced material: PBMCs. This TCR came from a female donor in good health and CMV-seropositive. The chain couples TRBV28 to TRBJ2-6; D is unresolved. CDR3 coding DNA: TGTGCCAGCAGTGAGCCCTCTGGGGCCAACGTCCTGACTTTC. Its protein product is CASSEPSGANVLTF.